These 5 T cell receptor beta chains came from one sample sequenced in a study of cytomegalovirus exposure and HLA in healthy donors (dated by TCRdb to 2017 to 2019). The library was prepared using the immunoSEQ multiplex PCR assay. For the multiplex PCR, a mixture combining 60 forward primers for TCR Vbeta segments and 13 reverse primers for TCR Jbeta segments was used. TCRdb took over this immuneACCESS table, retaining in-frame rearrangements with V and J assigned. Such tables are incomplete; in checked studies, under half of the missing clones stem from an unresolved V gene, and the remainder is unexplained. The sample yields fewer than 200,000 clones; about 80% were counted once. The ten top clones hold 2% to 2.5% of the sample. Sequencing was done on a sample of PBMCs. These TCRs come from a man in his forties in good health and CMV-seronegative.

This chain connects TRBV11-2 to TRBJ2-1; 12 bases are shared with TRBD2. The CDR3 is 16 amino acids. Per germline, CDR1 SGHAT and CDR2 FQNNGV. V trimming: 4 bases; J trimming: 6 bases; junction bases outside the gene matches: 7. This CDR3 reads CASSSLTSGRSNEQFF. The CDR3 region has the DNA TGTGCCAGCAGCTCCCTGACTAGCGGGAGAAGCAATGAGCAGTTCTTC. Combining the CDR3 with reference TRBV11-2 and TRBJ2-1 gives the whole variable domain EAGVAQSPRYKIIEKRQSVAFWCNPISGHATLYWYQQILGQGPKLLIQFQNNGVVDDSQLPKDRFSAERLKGVDSTLKIQPAKLEDSAVYLCASSSLTSGRSNEQFFGPGTRLTVL.

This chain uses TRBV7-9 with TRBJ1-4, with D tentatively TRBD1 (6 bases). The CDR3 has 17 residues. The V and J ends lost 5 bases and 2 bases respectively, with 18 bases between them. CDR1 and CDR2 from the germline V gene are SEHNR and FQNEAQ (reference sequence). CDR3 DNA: TGTGCCAGCAGCCCCATAACTCAGGGGCCTACTAATGAAAAACTGTTTTTT. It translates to CASSPITQGPTNEKLFF.

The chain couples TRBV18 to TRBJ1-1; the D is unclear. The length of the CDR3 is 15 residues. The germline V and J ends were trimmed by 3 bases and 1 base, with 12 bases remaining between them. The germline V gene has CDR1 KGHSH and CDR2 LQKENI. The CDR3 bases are TGTGCCAGCTCACCGTTGTACGGGGAGAACACTGAAGCTTTCTTT. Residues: CASSPLYGENTEAFF.

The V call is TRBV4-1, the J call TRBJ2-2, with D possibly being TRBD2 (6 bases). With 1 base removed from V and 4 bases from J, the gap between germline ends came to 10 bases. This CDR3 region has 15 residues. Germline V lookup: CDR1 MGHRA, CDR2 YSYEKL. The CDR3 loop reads CASSQGLVGTGELFF. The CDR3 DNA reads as TGCGCCAGCAGCCAAGGACTAGTCGGCACCGGGGAGCTGTTTTTT.

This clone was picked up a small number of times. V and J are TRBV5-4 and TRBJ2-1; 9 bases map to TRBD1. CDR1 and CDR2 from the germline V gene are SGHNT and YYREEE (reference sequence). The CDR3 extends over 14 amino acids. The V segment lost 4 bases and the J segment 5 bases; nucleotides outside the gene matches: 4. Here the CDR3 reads CASSRDRAHNEQFF. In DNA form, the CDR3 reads TGTGCCAGCAGCCGGGACAGGGCGCACAATGAGCAGTTCTTC.